This TCR beta chain stems from a study of blood T cells in healthy people across ages. Alongside a J-beta primer mix, a sample-barcoded 5' primer served in a second PCR lasting about 7 to 12 cycles. TCRdb reprocessed the 5' RACE reads with MiXCR, giving one entry per CDR3 protein. The data hold approximately 670,000 distinct CDR3 sequences, with around two fifths observed a single time. There are 15 residues in the CDR3. V lost 3 bases and J lost 5; bases outside the gene matches: 6. The sample holds a few counts of this clonotype. V gene TRBV12-3 or TRBV12-4 combines with J gene TRBJ2-2; 7 bases map to TRBD1. Sequenced: blood. The clonotype originates from a man older than 75 in good health. The CDR3 DNA sequence: TGTGCCAGCAGTTTTCCGACAGGGCGGACCGGGGAGCTGTTTTTT. Protein product: CASSFPTGRTGELFF.